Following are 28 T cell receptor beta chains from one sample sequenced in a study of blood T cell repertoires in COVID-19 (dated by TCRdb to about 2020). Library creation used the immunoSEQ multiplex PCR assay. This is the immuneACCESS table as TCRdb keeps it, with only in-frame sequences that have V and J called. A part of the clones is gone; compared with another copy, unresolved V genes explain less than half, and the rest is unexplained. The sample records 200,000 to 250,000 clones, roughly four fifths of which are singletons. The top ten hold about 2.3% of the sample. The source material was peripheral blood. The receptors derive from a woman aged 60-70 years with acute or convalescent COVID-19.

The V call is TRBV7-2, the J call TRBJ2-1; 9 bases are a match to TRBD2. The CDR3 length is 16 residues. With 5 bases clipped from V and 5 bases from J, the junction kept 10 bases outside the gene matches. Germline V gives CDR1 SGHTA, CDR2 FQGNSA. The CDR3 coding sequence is TGTGCCAGCAGCCCAGGCAGCGGGGGGCCGGACAATGAGCAGTTCTTC. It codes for CASSPGSGGPDNEQFF.

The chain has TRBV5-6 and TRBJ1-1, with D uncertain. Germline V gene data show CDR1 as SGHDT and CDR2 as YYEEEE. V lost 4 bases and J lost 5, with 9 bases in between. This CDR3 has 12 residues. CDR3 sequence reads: CASSRTGTEAFF. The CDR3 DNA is TGTGCCAGCAGCCGGACTGGGACTGAAGCTTTCTTT.

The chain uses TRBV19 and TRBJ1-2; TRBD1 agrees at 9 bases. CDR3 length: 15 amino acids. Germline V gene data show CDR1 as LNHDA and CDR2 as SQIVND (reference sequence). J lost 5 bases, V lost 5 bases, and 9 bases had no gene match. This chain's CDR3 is CASSPRRDREYGYTF. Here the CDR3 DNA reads TGTGCCAGTAGTCCCAGGAGGGACAGGGAATATGGCTACACCTTC.

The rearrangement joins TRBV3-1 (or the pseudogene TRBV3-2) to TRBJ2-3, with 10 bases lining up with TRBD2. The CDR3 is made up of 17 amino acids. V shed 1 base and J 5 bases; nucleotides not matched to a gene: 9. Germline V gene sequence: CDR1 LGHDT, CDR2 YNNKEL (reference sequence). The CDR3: CASSQVGSGGARDTQYF. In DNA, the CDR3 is TGTGCCAGCAGCCAAGTGGGAAGCGGGGGGGCGAGAGATACGCAGTATTTT.

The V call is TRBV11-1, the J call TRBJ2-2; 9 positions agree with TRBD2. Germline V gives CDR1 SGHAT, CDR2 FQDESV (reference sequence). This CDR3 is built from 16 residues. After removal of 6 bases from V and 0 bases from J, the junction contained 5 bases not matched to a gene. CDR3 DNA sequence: TGTGCCAGCAGGTCAGCGGGGGGCACGAACACCGGGGAGCTGTTTTTT. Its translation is CASRSAGGTNTGELFF. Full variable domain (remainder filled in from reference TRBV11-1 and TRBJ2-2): EAEVAQSPRYKITEKSQAVAFWCDPISGHATLYWYRQILGQGPELLVQFQDESVVDDSQLPKDRFSAERLKGVDSTLKIQPAELGDSAMYLCASRSAGGTNTGELFFGEGSRLTVL.

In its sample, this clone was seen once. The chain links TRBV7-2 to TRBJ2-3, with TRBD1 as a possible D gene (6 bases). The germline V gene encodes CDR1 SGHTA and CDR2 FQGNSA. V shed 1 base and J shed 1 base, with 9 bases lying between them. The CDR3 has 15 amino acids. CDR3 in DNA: TGTGCCAGCAGCTTAGAGGGGGTAGGCACAGATACGCAGTATTTT. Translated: CASSLEGVGTDTQYF.

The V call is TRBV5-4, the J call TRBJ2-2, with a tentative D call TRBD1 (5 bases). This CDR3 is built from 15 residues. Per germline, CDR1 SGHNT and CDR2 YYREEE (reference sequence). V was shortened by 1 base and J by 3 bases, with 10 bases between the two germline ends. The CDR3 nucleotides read TGTGCCAGCAGCTTGTTAGGGGCTCACACCGGGGAGCTGTTTTTT. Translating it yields CASSLLGAHTGELFF.

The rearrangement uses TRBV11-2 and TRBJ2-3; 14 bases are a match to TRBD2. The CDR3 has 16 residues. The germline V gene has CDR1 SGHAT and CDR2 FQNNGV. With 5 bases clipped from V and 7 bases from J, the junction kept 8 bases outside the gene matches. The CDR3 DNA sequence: TGTGCCAGCAGCAGGACTAGCGGGGGGATAAGTTATACGCAGTATTTT. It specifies CASSRTSGGISYTQYF. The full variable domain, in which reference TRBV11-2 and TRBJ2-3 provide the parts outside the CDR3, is EAGVAQSPRYKIIEKRQSVAFWCNPISGHATLYWYQQILGQGPKLLIQFQNNGVVDDSQLPKDRFSAERLKGVDSTLKIQPAKLEDSAVYLCASSRTSGGISYTQYFGPGTRLTVL.

CDR3 residues: CASGNQGGNTEAFF. In nucleotides, the CDR3 is TGTGCCAGTGGTAACCAAGGGGGGAACACTGAAGCTTTCTTT. The rearrangement links TRBV19 to TRBJ1-1; D is perhaps TRBD1 (6 bases). The CDR3 length is 14 residues. V shed 8 bases and J shed 1 base, with 14 bases lying between them. From germline, CDR1 is LNHDA and CDR2 SQIVND (reference sequence).

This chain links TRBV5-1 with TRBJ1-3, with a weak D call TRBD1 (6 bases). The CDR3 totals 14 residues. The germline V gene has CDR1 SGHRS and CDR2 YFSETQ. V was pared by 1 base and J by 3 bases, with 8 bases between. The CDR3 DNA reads TGCGCCAGCAGCTTGTCAGGGGATGGAAACACCATATATTTT. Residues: CASSLSGDGNTIYF.

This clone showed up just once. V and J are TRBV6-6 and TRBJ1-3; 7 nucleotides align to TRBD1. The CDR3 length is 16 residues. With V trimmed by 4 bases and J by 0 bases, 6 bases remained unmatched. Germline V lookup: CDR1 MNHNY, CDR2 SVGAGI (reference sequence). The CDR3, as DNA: TGTGCCAGCAGTTCGAAACAGGGGACCTCTGGAAACACCATATATTTT. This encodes CASSSKQGTSGNTIYF.

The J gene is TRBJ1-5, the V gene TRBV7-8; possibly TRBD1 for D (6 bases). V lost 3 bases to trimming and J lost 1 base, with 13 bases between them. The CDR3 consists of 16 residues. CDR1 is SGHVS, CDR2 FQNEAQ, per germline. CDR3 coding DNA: TGTGCCAGCAGCTTTCCCGACAGGCAAAGCAATCAGCCCCAGCATTTT. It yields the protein CASSFPDRQSNQPQHF.

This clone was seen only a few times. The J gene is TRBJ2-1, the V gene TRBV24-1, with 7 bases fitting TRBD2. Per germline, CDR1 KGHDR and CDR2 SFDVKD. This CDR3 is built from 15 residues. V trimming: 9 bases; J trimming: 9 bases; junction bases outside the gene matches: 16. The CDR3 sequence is CATSSWTSGGSEQFF. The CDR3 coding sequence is TGTGCCACCTCGTCATGGACTAGTGGTGGAAGTGAGCAGTTCTTC.

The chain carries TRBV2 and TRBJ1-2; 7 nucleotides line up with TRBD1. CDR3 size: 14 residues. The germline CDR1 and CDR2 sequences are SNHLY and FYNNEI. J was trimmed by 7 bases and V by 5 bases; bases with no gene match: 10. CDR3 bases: TGTGCCAGCAGTTTCTCCGGACAGGAGGGTGGCTACACCTTC. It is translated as CASSFSGQEGGYTF.

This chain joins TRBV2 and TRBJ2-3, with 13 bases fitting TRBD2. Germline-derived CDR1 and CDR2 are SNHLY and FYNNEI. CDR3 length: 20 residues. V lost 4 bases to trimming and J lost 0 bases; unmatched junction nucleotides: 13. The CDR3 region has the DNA TGTGCCAGCAGTGCCCCCGGGACTAGCGGGGAACACACTAGCACAGATACGCAGTATTTT. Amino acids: CASSAPGTSGEHTSTDTQYF.

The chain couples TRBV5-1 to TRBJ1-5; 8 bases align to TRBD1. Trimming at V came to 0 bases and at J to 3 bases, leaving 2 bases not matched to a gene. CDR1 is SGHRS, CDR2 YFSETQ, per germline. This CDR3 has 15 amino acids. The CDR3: CASSLGTGNNQPQHF. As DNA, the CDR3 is TGCGCCAGCAGCTTGGGGACAGGGAACAATCAGCCCCAGCATTTT.

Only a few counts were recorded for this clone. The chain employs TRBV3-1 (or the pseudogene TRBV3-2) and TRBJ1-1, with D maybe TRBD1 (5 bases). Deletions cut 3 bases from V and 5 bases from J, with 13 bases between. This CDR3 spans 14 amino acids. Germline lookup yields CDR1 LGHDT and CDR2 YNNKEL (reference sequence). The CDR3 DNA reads TGTGCCAGCAGCCAGTTGGGGGGAGAGACTGAAGCTTTCTTT. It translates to CASSQLGGETEAFF.

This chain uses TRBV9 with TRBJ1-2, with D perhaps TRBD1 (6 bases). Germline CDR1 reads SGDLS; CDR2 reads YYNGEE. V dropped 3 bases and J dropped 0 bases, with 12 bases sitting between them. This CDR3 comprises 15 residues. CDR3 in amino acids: CASSAVTGPNYGYTF. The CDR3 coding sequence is TGTGCCAGCAGCGCTGTCACAGGGCCTAACTATGGCTACACCTTC.

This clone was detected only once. CDR3 residues: CASSLFGSYEQYF. For the CDR3, the DNA is TGTGCCAGCAGCTTGTTCGGTTCCTACGAGCAGTACTTC. J is TRBJ2-7 and V is TRBV5-4; unclear D gene. Germline V gene lookup returns CDR1 SGHNT and CDR2 YYREEE (reference sequence). The CDR3 consists of 13 residues. V lost 1 base and J lost 1, with 6 bases in between.

CDR3 in DNA: TGTGCCAGCAGTCGCACCTACACAGATACGCAGTATTTT. It is translated as CASSRTYTDTQYF. The rearrangement links TRBV6-5 to TRBJ2-3; D gene uncertain. Germline values: CDR1 MNHEY, CDR2 SVGAGI. The length of the CDR3 is 13 residues. Trimming pared 5 bases from V and 2 bases from J, leaving 8 bases between.

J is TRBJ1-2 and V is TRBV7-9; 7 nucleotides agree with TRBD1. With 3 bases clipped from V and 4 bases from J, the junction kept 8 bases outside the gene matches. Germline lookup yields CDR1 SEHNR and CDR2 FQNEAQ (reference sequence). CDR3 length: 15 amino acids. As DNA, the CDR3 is TGTGCCAGCAGCTTTTGGGCAGGGGGTTCCTATGGCTACACCTTC. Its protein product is CASSFWAGGSYGYTF.

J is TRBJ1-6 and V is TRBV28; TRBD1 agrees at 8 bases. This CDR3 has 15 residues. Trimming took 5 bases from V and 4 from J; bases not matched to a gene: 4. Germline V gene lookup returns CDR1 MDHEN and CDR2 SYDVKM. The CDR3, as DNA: TGTGCCAGCAGTCTAAGACAGGGGTATAATTCACCCCTCCACTTT. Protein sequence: CASSLRQGYNSPLHF.

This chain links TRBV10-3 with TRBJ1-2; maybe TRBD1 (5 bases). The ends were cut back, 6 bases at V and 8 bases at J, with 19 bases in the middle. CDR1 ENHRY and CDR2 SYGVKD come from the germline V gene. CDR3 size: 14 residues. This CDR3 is CAISGKDGGIGYTF. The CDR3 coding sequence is TGTGCCATCAGCGGGAAAGACGGGGGGATCGGCTACACCTTC.

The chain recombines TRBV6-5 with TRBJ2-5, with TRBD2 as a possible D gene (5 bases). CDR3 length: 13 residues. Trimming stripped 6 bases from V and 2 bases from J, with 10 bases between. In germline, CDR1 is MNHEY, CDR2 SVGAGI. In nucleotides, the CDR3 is TGTGCCAGCAGCCGGACGGGGCAAGAGACCCAGTACTTC. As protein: CASSRTGQETQYF.

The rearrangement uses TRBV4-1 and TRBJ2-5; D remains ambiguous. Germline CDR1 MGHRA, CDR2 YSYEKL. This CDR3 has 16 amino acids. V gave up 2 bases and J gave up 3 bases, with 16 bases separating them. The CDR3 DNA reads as TGCGCCAGCAGCCAAATAGTTACGCCAACGAAAGAGACCCAGTACTTC. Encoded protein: CASSQIVTPTKETQYF.

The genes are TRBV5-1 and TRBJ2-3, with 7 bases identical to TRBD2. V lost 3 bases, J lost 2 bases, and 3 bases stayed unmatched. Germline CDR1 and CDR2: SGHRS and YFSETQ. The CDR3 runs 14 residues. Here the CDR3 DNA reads TGCGCCAGCAGCTGGGGGACTAACACAGATACGCAGTATTTT. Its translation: CASSWGTNTDTQYF.

The CDR3 DNA sequence: TGTGCCAGCAGCTTGGCGGGACAGCCCTTCTATAAGGGCTACACCTTC. Amino acid sequence: CASSLAGQPFYKGYTF. The chain is built from TRBV5-6 and TRBJ1-2; 7 nucleotides align to TRBD1. The V and J ends lost 0 bases and 8 bases, in that order; junction bases with no gene match: 13. Looked up from germline, CDR1 is SGHDT and CDR2 is YYEEEE. This CDR3 is built from 16 residues.

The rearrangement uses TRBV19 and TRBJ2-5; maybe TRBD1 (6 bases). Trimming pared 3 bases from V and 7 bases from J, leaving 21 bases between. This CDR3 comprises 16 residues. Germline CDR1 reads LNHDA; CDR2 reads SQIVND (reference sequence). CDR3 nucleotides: TGTGCCAGTAGTATGGACCTCAGGGGTTTCGAAGGGACCCAGTACTTC. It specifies CASSMDLRGFEGTQYF.